This T cell receptor (beta chain) was retrieved from a study of T-cell reconstitution after alpha-beta-depleted transplantation in children. Whole-study findings and limits: T-cell counts and diversity at one year following transplant were attributed mainly to newly produced T cells. In some patients, recipient T cells and intrathymic progenitors surviving conditioning explained high day-60 diversity.

This clonotype appeared many times. Its matching antigen is unknown. Germline CDR1 reads SGHTA; CDR2 reads FQGNSA. V was pared by 5 bases and J by 0 bases, with 4 bases between. The CDR3 contains 12 residues. Preparation of the TCRbeta library involved a method that used unique molecular identifiers. TCRdb processed the PCR reads anew with MiXCR; each CDR3 protein has one entry. The repertoire holds 120,000 to 150,000 distinct CDR3 sequences, with 8.8% as singletons. The chain links TRBV7-2 to TRBJ2-5; D is undetermined. The clonotype was recovered from a female patient aged 2-9 years who had a stem cell transplant for congenital amegakaryocytic thrombocytopenia, so the T cells may come from the graft donor. The sequencing here drew on PBMCs, mostly from graft donor cells, taken 180 days after TCRalphabeta/CD19-depleted stem cell transplant. The CDR3 protein is CASSHYQETQYF. CDR3 coding DNA: TGTGCCAGCAGCCACTACCAAGAGACCCAGTACTTC.